These T cell receptor beta chains were read from a single sample in a study of identical twins. TCRdb processed the 5' RACE reads anew with MiXCR; each CDR3 protein has one entry. The sample carries under 300,000 distinct CDR3 sequences, 12% recorded once. Separately, the same data were catalogued under a study of yellow fever vaccine responses in identical twins.

The material sequenced was memory (CD45RO+) T cells sorted from blood. All receptors come from a woman under 30 in good health. Each CDR3 is given with its conserved first and last residue. The D gene is left open where the match is weak. Size is stated for part of the rows, as once, few or many counts, or as a class when the clone is expanded.

-	TRBV12-3/TRBV12-4	-	TRBJ2-1	TGTGCCAGCAGTTCGACCCATGAGCAGTTCTTC	CASSSTHEQFF
-	TRBV20-1	-	TRBJ1-1	TGCAGTGCTGTACGGGGCAACAGGTACACTGAAGCTTTCTTT	CSAVRGNRYTEAFF
-	TRBV21-1	-	TRBJ1-4	TGTGCCAGCAGCACCCGGGACAGGGGTGAAAAACTGTTTTTT	CASSTRDRGEKLFF
TRBD1	TRBV27	many	TRBJ2-2	TGTGCCAGCAGTTTACCACAGACAGGGCAAGGGACCGGGGAGCTGTTTTTT	CASSLPQTGQGTGELFF
-	TRBV10-3	few	TRBJ2-7	TGTGCCATCGCTCGGGCCCCCTACGAGCAGTACTTC	CAIARAPYEQYF
TRBD1	TRBV12-3/TRBV12-4	many	TRBJ1-6	TGTGCCAGCAGTGTGACAGGGGGGAATTCACCCCTCCACTTT	CASSVTGGNSPLHF
TRBD1	TRBV4-2	few	TRBJ1-2	TGTGCCAGCAGCCAGAGTCGGACAGGGAAAGCTAACTATGGCTACACCTTC	CASSQSRTGKANYGYTF
-	TRBV6-5	-	TRBJ2-1	TGTGCCAGCAGTACTACTTGGTCCTACAATGAGCAGTTCTTC	CASSTTWSYNEQFF
-	TRBV20-1	few	TRBJ2-4	TGCAGTGCTAGAGACCACGGTAGCGACATTCAGTACTTC	CSARDHGSDIQYF
-	TRBV29-1	-	TRBJ2-7	TGCAGCGTCGCCGGGGGGCGCGGGGACGAGCAGTACTTC	CSVAGGRGDEQYF
-	TRBV28	few	TRBJ2-1	TGTGCCAGCAGTCCTCTTTTCGGCCGGGAGCAGTTCTTC	CASSPLFGREQFF
-	TRBV20-1	few	TRBJ2-5	TGCAGTGCTAGACGAGGCAGTATACAAGAGACCCAGTACTTC	CSARRGSIQETQYF
-	TRBV6-2/TRBV6-3	-	TRBJ2-7	TGTGCCAGCACCGACGGGACTTATTCCTACGAGCAGTACTTC	CASTDGTYSYEQYF
TRBD2	TRBV7-2	-	TRBJ2-2	TGTGCCAGCAGCTCGCTAGCGGGAGTCGGGGAGCTGTTTTTT	CASSSLAGVGELFF
-	TRBV28	few	TRBJ2-2	TGTGCCAGCAGTTTGTCCCGGGAGCCCGGGGAGCTGTTTTTT	CASSLSREPGELFF
TRBD1	TRBV12-3/TRBV12-4	many	TRBJ2-3	TGTGCCAGCAGCGGGACAGGGTATAGCACAGATACGCAGTATTTT	CASSGTGYSTDTQYF
-	TRBV20-1	-	TRBJ2-7	TGCAGTGCTAGAGAGGTCGGGAGTAGGTACGAGCAGTACTTC	CSAREVGSRYEQYF
-	TRBV2	few	TRBJ2-7	TGTGCCAGCAGTGGGGGGTTCTACGAGCAGTACTTC	CASSGGFYEQYF
-	TRBV5-1	few	TRBJ2-3	TGCGCCAGCAGCTTGAGGTTGGAAGATACGCAGTATTTT	CASSLRLEDTQYF
TRBD2	TRBV4-3	few	TRBJ2-5	TGCGCCAGCAGCCAAGAAAGGGGGACTAGCGGGAGAGAAGAGACCCAGTACTTC	CASSQERGTSGREETQYF
-	TRBV5-6	many	TRBJ2-1	TGTGCCAGCAGCTCGATGGCACTTCTCAATGAGCAGTTCTTC	CASSSMALLNEQFF
-	TRBV10-3	few	TRBJ2-7	TGTGCCATCAGGACCGGGACAACTCATTACGAGCAGTACTTC	CAIRTGTTHYEQYF
-	TRBV5-4	-	TRBJ2-1	TGTGCCAGCAGCTTGGCCAGTCCTAGCTTATCGTTCTTC	CASSLASPSLSFF
-	TRBV7-2	few	TRBJ2-1	TGTGCCAGCAGCCATATAGCGGACCTTTCCTACAATGAGCAGTTCTTC	CASSHIADLSYNEQFF
-	TRBV12-3/TRBV12-4	few	TRBJ1-5	TGTGCCAGCAGTTCCCCCCCCCAGCCCCAGCATTTT	CASSSPPQPQHF
-	TRBV7-9	many	TRBJ2-1	TGTGCCAGCAGCTTATCGGTTACGGGAGATGAGCAGTTCTTC	CASSLSVTGDEQFF
-	TRBV12-3/TRBV12-4	few	TRBJ2-1	TGTGCCAGCAACAAGAGGGGGGGGGCCCCTTACAATGAGCAGTTCTTC	CASNKRGGAPYNEQFF
TRBD1	TRBV6-1	many	TRBJ1-6	TGTGCCAGCACCCGATGGACAGGTGATAATTCACCCCTCCACTTT	CASTRWTGDNSPLHF
TRBD2	TRBV7-2	few	TRBJ2-5	TGTGCCAGCACCCCGGGACTAGCGCTTTTCGGAGAGACCCAGTACTTC	CASTPGLALFGETQYF
-	TRBV3-1	many	TRBJ2-1	TGTGCCAGCAGCCAAGGAAGTTTGAGGGCGGGACGAAATGAGCAGTTCTTC	CASSQGSLRAGRNEQFF
TRBD2	TRBV20-1	-	TRBJ2-1	TGCAGTGCTGGGACTAGCGGGAAATTCAATGAGCAGTTCTTC	CSAGTSGKFNEQFF
-	TRBV10-3	-	TRBJ2-5	TGTGCCATCAGTGAGTCAGAGACCCAGTACTTC	CAISESETQYF
TRBD2	TRBV4-2	-	TRBJ2-1	TGTGCCAGCAGCCAAGGGCCGGGACTAGCGGGTCGGAAGAGGTTTTACAATGAGCAGTTCTTC	CASSQGPGLAGRKRFYNEQFF
-	TRBV18	-	TRBJ2-2	TGTGCCAGCTCACCAGTGACAGGCTCCCTCGGGGAGCTGTTTTTT	CASSPVTGSLGELFF
-	TRBV15	few	TRBJ2-3	TGTGCCACCAGCAGGAGACAGCGGACGCAGTATTTT	CATSRRQRTQYF
TRBD1	TRBV27	-	TRBJ2-5	TGTGCCAGCAGCACCCCGGGACAGGCCCAAGAGACCCAGTACTTC	CASSTPGQAQETQYF
-	TRBV5-1	many	TRBJ2-1	TGCGCCAGCAGCTTGGGTAGCGTATCCTACAATGAGCAGTTCTTC	CASSLGSVSYNEQFF
TRBD2	TRBV7-8	many	TRBJ2-1	TGTGCCAGCAGCTTAGGGACGACTAGCCCTTACTACAATGAGCAGTTCTTC	CASSLGTTSPYYNEQFF
TRBD2	TRBV6-1	many	TRBJ2-1	TGTGCCAGCAGTGATAGCGGGTCTCGTAATGAGCAGTTCTTC	CASSDSGSRNEQFF
TRBD2	TRBV4-1	-	TRBJ2-1	TGCGCCAGCAGCCAAGTAGCGGGAGAGAGGCCCTACAATGAGCAGTTCTTC	CASSQVAGERPYNEQFF
TRBD2	TRBV20-1	-	TRBJ2-1	TGCAGTGCTTCGGGACTAGCGGCATACAATGAGCAGTTCTTC	CSASGLAAYNEQFF
-	TRBV6-5	few	TRBJ2-3	TGTGCCAGCAGTTACTGGGAGGCTAGCACAGATACGCAGTATTTT	CASSYWEASTDTQYF
-	TRBV6-2/TRBV6-3	few	TRBJ2-7	TGTGCCATCCGAGGGATAGCGGACTCCTACGAGCAGTACTTC	CAIRGIADSYEQYF
-	TRBV30	few	TRBJ2-1	TGTGCCTGGAGTGAAAACCTTTCCTACAATGAGCAGTTCTTC	CAWSENLSYNEQFF
-	TRBV10-1	few	TRBJ2-3	TGCGCCACCCTAGACGGACAGTCTAGCACAGATACGCAGTATTTT	CATLDGQSSTDTQYF
TRBD1	TRBV28	-	TRBJ2-1	TGTGCCAGCAGTTCGGCCGGGACAGGGAAATACAATGAGCAGTTCTTC	CASSSAGTGKYNEQFF
-	TRBV20-1	-	TRBJ2-7	TGCAGTGCTAGGGACGGGATGGTTTCATCTTCCGAGCAGTACTTC	CSARDGMVSSSEQYF
-	TRBV6-1	-	TRBJ1-4	TGTGCCAGCAGCGAGGGGACGTCTAATGAAAAACTGTTTTTT	CASSEGTSNEKLFF
TRBD1	TRBV7-2	few	TRBJ2-1	TGTGCCAGCACCTACGACAGGGCCTACAATGAGCAGTTCTTC	CASTYDRAYNEQFF
TRBD1	TRBV7-6	many	TRBJ1-4	TGTGCCAGCAGCTTAGCAGGGGGCGATGAAAAACTGTTTTTT	CASSLAGGDEKLFF
TRBD2	TRBV7-2	-	TRBJ2-1	TGTGCCAGCAGCTTAGGGACTAGCGACTACAATGAGCAGTTCTTC	CASSLGTSDYNEQFF
-	TRBV6-1	few	TRBJ1-6	TGTGCCAGCAGCTGGGGAGCCCAGGGAGGCAATAATTCACCCCTCCACTTT	CASSWGAQGGNNSPLHF
TRBD2	TRBV7-2	few	TRBJ2-5	TGTGCCAGCAGCTTAGCTGGTGCGGGAGCGTATGAGACCCAGTACTTC	CASSLAGAGAYETQYF
-	TRBV7-3	-	TRBJ2-5	TGTGCCAGCAGCTGGAGCGCCTTTCGTGGAGAGACCCAGTACTTC	CASSWSAFRGETQYF
TRBD2	TRBV6-1	many	TRBJ2-2	TGTGCCGGAAGACTAGCGGGAGACACCGGGGAGCTGTTTTTT	CAGRLAGDTGELFF
-	TRBV13	-	TRBJ2-7	TGTGCCAGCAGCCCCCCAGGGGCCCTCCCCTACGAGCAGTACTTC	CASSPPGALPYEQYF
TRBD2	TRBV9	-	TRBJ2-1	TGTGCCAGCAGCGCGACTAGCGGGAGGGCCTTTGAGCAGTTCTTC	CASSATSGRAFEQFF
-	TRBV3-1	-	TRBJ1-1	TGTGCCAGCAGCGCCCTGGATCTCAACACTGAAGCTTTCTTT	CASSALDLNTEAFF